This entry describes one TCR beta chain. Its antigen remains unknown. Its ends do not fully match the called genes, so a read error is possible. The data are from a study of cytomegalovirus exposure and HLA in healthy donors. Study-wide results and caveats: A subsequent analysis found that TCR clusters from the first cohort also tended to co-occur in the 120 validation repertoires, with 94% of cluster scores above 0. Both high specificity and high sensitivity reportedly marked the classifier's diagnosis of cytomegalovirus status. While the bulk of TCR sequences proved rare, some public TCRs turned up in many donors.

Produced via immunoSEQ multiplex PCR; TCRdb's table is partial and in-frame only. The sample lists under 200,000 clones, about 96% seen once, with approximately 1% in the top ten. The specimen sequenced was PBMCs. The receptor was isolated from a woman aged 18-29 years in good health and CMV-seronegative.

CDR3 DNA sequence: TGCAGCGTCCTCTCCAGGGGGCGAGAGGGTAGGAAGATCTTT. It yields the protein CSVLSRGREGRKIF. J is TRBJ1-1 and V is TRBV29-1, with 8 nucleotides matching TRBD1. The CDR3 spans 14 residues. CDR1 and CDR2 from the germline V gene are SQVTM and ANQGSEA.